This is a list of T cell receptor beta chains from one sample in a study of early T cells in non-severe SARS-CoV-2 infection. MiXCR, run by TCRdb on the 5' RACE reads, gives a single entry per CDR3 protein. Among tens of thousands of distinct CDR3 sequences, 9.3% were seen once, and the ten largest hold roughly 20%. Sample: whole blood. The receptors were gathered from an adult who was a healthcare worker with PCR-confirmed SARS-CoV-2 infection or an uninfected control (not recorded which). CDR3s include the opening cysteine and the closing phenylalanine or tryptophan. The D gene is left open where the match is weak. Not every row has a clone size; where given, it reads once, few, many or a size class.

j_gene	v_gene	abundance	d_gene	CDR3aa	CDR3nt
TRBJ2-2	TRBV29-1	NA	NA	CSGGGLNTGELFF	TGCAGCGGCGGCGGGCTGAACACCGGGGAGCTGTTTTTT
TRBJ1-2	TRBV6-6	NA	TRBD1	CASSYWPGTGTNYGYTF	TGTGCCAGCAGTTACTGGCCTGGGACAGGGACTAACTATGGCTACACCTTC
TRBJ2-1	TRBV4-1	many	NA	CASSQGSDYRTYNEQFF	TGCGCCAGCAGCCAAGGGTCAGATTACAGAACCTACAATGAGCAGTTCTTC
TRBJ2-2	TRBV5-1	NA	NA	CASSLEDLRNTGELFF	TGCGCCAGCAGCTTGGAGGACCTACGGAACACCGGGGAGCTGTTTTTT
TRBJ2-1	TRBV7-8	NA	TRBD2	CASTPLRGLGWNEQFF	TGTGCCAGCACCCCCCTTAGGGGACTAGGATGGAATGAGCAGTTCTTC
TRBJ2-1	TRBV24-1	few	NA	CATSDFNEQFF	TGTGCCACCAGTGATTTCAATGAGCAGTTCTTC
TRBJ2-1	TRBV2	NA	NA	CASRLASYNEQFF	TGTGCCAGCAGGCTAGCTAGCTACAATGAGCAGTTCTTC
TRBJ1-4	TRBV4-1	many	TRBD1	CASSQTGLANEKLFF	TGCGCCAGCAGCCAGACAGGGTTGGCTAATGAAAAACTGTTTTTT
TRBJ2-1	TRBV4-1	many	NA	CASSQVANSYNEQFF	TGCGCCAGCAGCCAGGTAGCTAACTCCTACAATGAGCAGTTCTTC
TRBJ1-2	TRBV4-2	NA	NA	CASSQELGPAAGYTF	TGTGCCAGCAGCCAAGAATTGGGGCCCGCGGCTGGCTACACCTTC
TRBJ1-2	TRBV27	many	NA	CASSPGPGAGYTF	TGTGCCAGCAGTCCGGGCCCGGGGGCTGGCTACACCTTC
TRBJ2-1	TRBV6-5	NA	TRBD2	CASALGTSGAAQFF	TGTGCCAGCGCCCTAGGGACTAGCGGGGCTGCACAGTTCTTC
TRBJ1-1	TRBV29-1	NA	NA	CSVEGGASTEAFF	TGCAGCGTTGAAGGGGGGGCCTCTACTGAAGCTTTCTTT
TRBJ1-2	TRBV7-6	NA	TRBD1	CASSGGTGDYGYIF	TGTGCCAGCAGTGGGGGGACAGGGGACTATGGCTACATCTTC
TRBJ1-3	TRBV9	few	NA	CASSVAARGNSGNTIYF	TGTGCCAGCAGCGTAGCGGCTCGGGGTAACTCTGGAAACACCATATATTTT
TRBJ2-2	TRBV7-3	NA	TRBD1	CASRKTGANTGELFF	TGTGCCAGCAGAAAGACAGGGGCTAACACCGGGGAGCTGTTTTTT
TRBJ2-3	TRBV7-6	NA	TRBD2	CASSPSSEASGGERDTQYF	TGTGCCAGCAGCCCCTCATCGGAGGCTAGCGGGGGGGAGAGAGATACGCAGTATTTT
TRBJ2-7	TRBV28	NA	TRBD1	CDSSDGQGYEQYF	TGTGACAGCAGTGACGGACAGGGCTACGAGCAGTACTTC
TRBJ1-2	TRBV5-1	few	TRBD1	CASSTGGDYGYTF	TGCGCCAGCAGCACAGGGGGCGATTATGGCTACACCTTC
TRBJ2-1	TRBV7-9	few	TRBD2	CASSRKAGTRSDEQFF	TGTGCCAGCAGCAGAAAGGCCGGGACTAGGTCGGATGAGCAGTTCTTC
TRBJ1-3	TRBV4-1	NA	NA	CASSRGDRQLSGNTIYF	TGCGCCAGCAGCCGTGGGGATCGACAGCTCTCTGGAAACACCATATATTTT
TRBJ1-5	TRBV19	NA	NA	CASSEQRNTNQPQHF	TGTGCCAGTAGCGAACAGCGCAACACAAATCAGCCCCAGCATTTT
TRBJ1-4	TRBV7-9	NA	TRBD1	CASTRAEDRVKLFF	TGTGCCAGCACCAGAGCCGAGGACAGGGTAAAACTGTTTTTT
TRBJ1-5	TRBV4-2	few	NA	CASSQDLWDQPQHF	TGTGCCAGCAGCCAAGATCTGTGGGATCAGCCCCAGCATTTT
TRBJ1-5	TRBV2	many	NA	CASSAGRGALQPQHF	TGTGCCAGCAGTGCCGGACGGGGGGCCTTACAGCCCCAGCATTTT
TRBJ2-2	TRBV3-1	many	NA	CASSQLGGNTGELFF	TGTGCCAGCAGCCAATTAGGCGGGAACACCGGGGAGCTGTTTTTT
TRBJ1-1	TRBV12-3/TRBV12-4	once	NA	CASRLGGQLNTEAFF	TGTGCCAGCCGCTTAGGGGGTCAGTTGAACACTGAAGCTTTCTTT
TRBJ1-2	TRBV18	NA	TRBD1	CASSPPFGQGGYTF	TGTGCCAGCTCACCCCCGTTTGGACAGGGTGGCTACACCTTC
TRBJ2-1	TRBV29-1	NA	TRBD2	CSVGPTERGGNEQFF	TGCAGCGTTGGCCCAACGGAGCGGGGGGGCAATGAGCAGTTCTTC
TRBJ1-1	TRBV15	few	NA	CATSYGGTEAFF	TGTGCCACCAGCTATGGAGGGACTGAAGCTTTCTTT
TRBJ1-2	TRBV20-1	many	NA	CSANKGTAIHGYTF	TGCAGTGCTAATAAAGGGACCGCTATACATGGCTACACCTTC
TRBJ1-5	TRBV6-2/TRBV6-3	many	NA	CASSPTGKPQHF	TGTGCCAGCAGTCCCACCGGGAAGCCCCAGCATTTT
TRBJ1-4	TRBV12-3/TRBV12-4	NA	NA	CASSLSRYNEKLFF	TGTGCCAGCAGTTTAAGCAGATATAATGAAAAACTGTTTTTT
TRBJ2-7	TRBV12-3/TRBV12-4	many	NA	CASSFRSEQYF	TGTGCCAGCAGTTTTCGTTCCGAGCAGTACTTC
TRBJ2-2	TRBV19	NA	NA	CASSKQQGNTGELFF	TGTGCCAGTAGTAAGCAACAGGGGAACACCGGGGAGCTGTTTTTT
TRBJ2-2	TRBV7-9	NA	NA	CASSLDRFAGELFF	TGTGCCAGCAGCTTAGACAGGTTTGCCGGGGAGCTGTTTTTT
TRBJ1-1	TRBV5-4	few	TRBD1	CASSIPGQDRRSFF	TGTGCCAGCAGCATACCCGGACAGGACCGCCGTTCTTTCTTT
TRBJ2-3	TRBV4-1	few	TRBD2	CASSQVGSGGAGNTQYF	TGCGCCAGCAGCCAAGTCGGAAGCGGGGGGGCCGGTAATACGCAGTATTTT
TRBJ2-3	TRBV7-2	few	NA	CASNFWRDTQYF	TGTGCCAGCAACTTTTGGCGGGATACGCAGTATTTT
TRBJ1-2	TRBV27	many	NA	CASSLSSRGNYGYTF	TGTGCCAGCAGTTTATCTTCGAGGGGGAACTATGGCTACACCTTC
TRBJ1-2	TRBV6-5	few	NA	CASTRGGLGYGYTF	TGTGCCAGCACCCGAGGGGGGCTCGGCTATGGCTACACCTTC
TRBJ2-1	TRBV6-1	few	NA	CASDRDSTYNEQFF	TGTGCCAGCGACCGGGACTCCACCTACAATGAGCAGTTCTTC
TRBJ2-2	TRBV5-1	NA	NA	CASRWGTNTGELFF	TGCGCCAGCAGATGGGGCACGAACACCGGGGAGCTGTTTTTT
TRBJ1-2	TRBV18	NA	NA	CASSGANYGYTF	TGTGCCAGCTCAGGGGCGAACTATGGCTACACCTTC
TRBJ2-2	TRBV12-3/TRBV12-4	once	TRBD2	CASLVAGGHGELFF	TGTGCCAGCCTCGTGGCGGGGGGCCACGGGGAGCTGTTTTTT
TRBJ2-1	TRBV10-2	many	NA	CASSVTPYPPYNEQFF	TGCGCCAGCAGTGTGACCCCCTACCCCCCTTACAATGAGCAGTTCTTC
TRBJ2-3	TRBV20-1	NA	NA	CSAREYRTDTQYF	TGCAGTGCTAGAGAGTATAGAACAGATACGCAGTATTTT
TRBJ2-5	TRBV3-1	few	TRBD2	CASSRGGETQYF	TGTGCCAGCAGCCGGGGGGGAGAGACCCAGTACTTC
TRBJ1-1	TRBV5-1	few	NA	CASSLEARNTEAFF	TGCGCCAGCAGCTTGGAGGCCCGGAACACTGAAGCTTTCTTT
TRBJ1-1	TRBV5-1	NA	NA	CASRTSTTYNTEAFF	TGCGCCAGCAGAACCTCGACCACCTATAACACTGAAGCTTTCTTT
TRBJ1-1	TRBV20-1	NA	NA	CSARVDLNTEAFF	TGCAGTGCTAGGGTAGACTTGAACACTGAAGCTTTCTTT
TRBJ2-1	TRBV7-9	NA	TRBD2	CASSQRASGGYNEQFF	TGTGCCAGCAGCCAGAGAGCTAGCGGGGGTTACAATGAGCAGTTCTTC
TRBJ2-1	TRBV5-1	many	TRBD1	CASSIRQGTTAEQFF	TGCGCCAGCAGCATCAGACAGGGAACAACAGCTGAGCAGTTCTTC
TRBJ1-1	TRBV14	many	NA	CASSQGGGLSDTEAFF	TGTGCCAGCAGCCAGGGAGGGGGACTATCGGACACTGAAGCTTTCTTT
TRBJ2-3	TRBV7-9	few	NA	CASSFFRDADTQYF	TGTGCCAGCAGCTTCTTCAGGGACGCAGATACGCAGTATTTT